A single sample is the source of the 10 T cell receptor beta chains below, sequenced in a study of blood T cells in healthy people across ages. Next came a second PCR, run for roughly 7 to 12 cycles, which used a sample-barcoded 5' primer along with a J-beta primer mix. TCRdb re-analysed the 5' RACE reads in MiXCR, keeping a single row per CDR3 protein. The repertoire has 780,000 or so distinct CDR3 sequences, about 53% of them found once; the top ten carry roughly two fifths. The sequenced material came from blood. These receptors all come from an older man in good health.

The chain recombines TRBV2 with TRBJ2-2; D is unclear. Germline CDR1 and CDR2: SNHLY and FYNNEI. Trimming cost V 1 base and J 0 bases, with 6 bases left between them. This CDR3 is built from 15 residues. The CDR3 coding sequence is TGTGCCAGCAGTGAAGTCACATCGAACACCGGGGAGCTGTTTTTT. It is translated as CASSEVTSNTGELFF.

The J gene is TRBJ2-1, the V gene TRBV12-3 or TRBV12-4; TRBD2 matches 8 bases. The V segment lost 4 bases and the J segment 12 bases; nucleotides outside the gene matches: 8. The CDR3 is 13 residues long. The CDR3 region is CASSSQLAGPQFF. The DNA for the CDR3 is TGTGCCAGCAGTTCCCAATTAGCGGGGCCGCAGTTCTTC.

Turning to this clonotype: An end of the junction differs from the germline gene, which may be a read error. CDR3 DNA: TGCAGCGTTGCAGTGAACACTGAAGTTTTCTTT. It encodes CSVAVNTEVFF. The chain combines TRBV29-1 with TRBJ1-1, with D unclear. The CDR3 has 11 amino acids. Germline CDR1 is SQVTM and CDR2 is ANQGSEA.

The genes are TRBV6-5 and TRBJ2-1, with D perhaps being TRBD1 or TRBD2 (5 bases each). Trimming stripped 4 bases from V and 0 bases from J, with 10 bases between. The germline gives CDR1 MNHEY, CDR2 SVGAGI. The CDR3 covers 15 residues. The CDR3 is CASSSIGASYNEQFF. The CDR3 DNA reads TGTGCCAGCAGTTCTATCGGGGCCTCCTACAATGAGCAGTTCTTC.

There are many counts of this clonotype. DNA for the CDR3: TGCAGCGTTGCACTAGCGGGCAATTATTACAATGAGCAGTTCTTC. It translates to CSVALAGNYYNEQFF. This chain links TRBV29-1 with TRBJ2-1; 9 bases match TRBD2. This CDR3 region has 15 residues. CDR1 and CDR2 from the germline V gene are SQVTM and ANQGSEA. Trimming took 4 bases from V and 4 from J; bases not matched to a gene: 8.

The V call is TRBV29-1, the J call TRBJ2-3; D is ambiguous. CDR1 is SQVTM, CDR2 ANQGSEA, per germline. The CDR3 is 13 residues long. V dropped 4 bases and J dropped 0 bases, with 8 bases sitting between them. As DNA, the CDR3 is TGCAGCGTTGCGGGCCAAAGCACAGATACGCAGTATTTT. This encodes CSVAGQSTDTQYF.

The table lists this clonotype with a few counts. This chain joins TRBV20-1 and TRBJ2-5, with D perhaps matching TRBD2 (5 bases). Germline lookup yields CDR1 DFQATT and CDR2 SNEGSKA (reference sequence). Trimming cost V 0 bases and J 0 bases, with 14 bases left between them. The CDR3 spans 16 residues. The CDR3 loop reads CSARDYLAGDQETQYF. CDR3 DNA: TGCAGTGCTAGAGATTACCTGGCCGGGGACCAAGAGACCCAGTACTTC.

This clonotype was recorded a few times. V gene TRBV4-2 combines with J gene TRBJ2-1; TRBD2 aligns across 11 bases. The CDR3 is made up of 16 amino acids. Germline CDR1 and CDR2: LGHNA and YNFKEQ. Trimming cost V 4 bases and J 9 bases; bases outside gene matches: 11. The CDR3 here is CASSREGTSGGGEQFF. DNA for the CDR3: TGTGCCAGCAGCCGGGAAGGGACTAGCGGAGGGGGTGAGCAGTTCTTC.

V gene TRBV10-3 combines with J gene TRBJ2-5; D unresolved. The length of the CDR3 is 14 residues. Germline-derived CDR1 and CDR2 are ENHRY and SYGVKD. V lost 6 bases, J lost 1 base, and 12 bases lay in between. Here the CDR3 DNA reads TGTGCCATCAGCCCTGGCGAGGTCCAAGAGACCCAGTACTTC. Its protein is CAISPGEVQETQYF.

Turning to this clonotype: A much larger clone lies one base from this, so it may be a read error. The V gene is TRBV24-1, the J gene TRBJ2-5; 8 positions match TRBD2. The CDR3 length is 14 residues. In germline, CDR1 is KGHDR, CDR2 SFDVKD. The J segment lost 11 bases and the V segment lost 4 bases, leaving 11 bases of the junction unmatched. The CDR3: CATSDGRGFNEQYF. CDR3 DNA: TGTGCCACCAGTGACGGGAGGGGTTTCAATGAGCAGTACTTC.